This entry features one T cell receptor (beta chain) sequence. What this receptor recognizes is not known. No qualities accompany the bases; no much larger clone lies one base away. Explained via the paper, the time point label denotes: sample taken at primary tumor resection. Without any cell sorting, TCR sequencing was performed on whole RNA extracted either from tumor and nontumor lung tissue or from cryopreserved PBMC samples. The donors were some 72 patients from the lung TRACERx cohort who had early-stage, untreated non-small cell lung cancer. Patients were selected for TCR sequencing only if sufficient RNA was available from at least two tumor regions. This record comes from a study of spatial heterogeneity in lung cancer (dated by TCRdb to about 2019). As for the study more broadly: Beta-chain transcripts were consistently detected in greater numbers than alpha-chain transcripts, which likely reflects a higher abundance of beta-chain transcripts. At surgery, 220 tumor regions, 64 matched nontumor lung samples and fewer than 60 PBMC samples were TCR-sequenced for both alpha and beta chains. In non-small cell lung cancer, the study made a quantitative comparison of TCR alpha and beta repertoires among multiple tumor regions, matched nontumor lung and blood. Nonsynonymous mutation counts, determined by whole-exome sequencing of tumor tissue, were related to TCR repertoire features. In the raw uncorrected reads, each unique combination of TCR and UMI appeared more than ten times on average. Findings and caveats that apply to the study as a whole: Ubiquitous expanded tumor TCRs were detected in blood more often at tumor resection than at routine follow-up. Confirming at a functional level the hypothesis that regional TCRs recognize regional mutations was considered to require additional single-cell paired TCR alpha and beta sequencing.

Between the V and J ends, shortened by 9 bases and 2 bases respectively, the junction contains 14 bases. There are 14 amino acids in the CDR3, from cysteine to phenylalanine inclusive. Only CDR3 DNA is held: 42 bases, read in frame from base 1. According to the germline V gene, CDR1 reads SNHLY and CDR2 reads FYNNEI. Library preparation used 5' RACE. Sequenced on a NextSeq 500. The TCR library protocol attached a unique molecular identifier to each TCR cDNA molecule to allow correction of PCR and sequencing errors. In the authors' own workflow: TCR identification, UMI-based error correction and CDR3 extraction were all carried out with Decombinator tools. Expanded TCRs were defined as those above a frequency of 2 per 1,000, corresponding to the top 1% of the tumor frequency distribution. Renyi diversity was computed with the R vegan package after each repertoire had been subsampled 100 times to 5,000 TCRs. CDR3 similarity networks were built from amino acid triplet string-kernel similarity, connecting CDR3s with pairwise similarity above 0.82. The public reads were run again by TCRdb, first through fastp at Q25 and then through MiXCR, and only productive beta chains were kept. CDR3 protein sequences are deduplicated, and each keeps its most common genes and DNA. Here the V and J calls rest on TCRdb's processing, not on the authors' analysis. Counted in this sample were about 25,000 distinct CDR3 sequences; 5.5% to 8% of them appeared once. The top ten constitute approximately 14% of the sample.

The V gene is TRBV2 and the J gene is TRBJ2-4; 6 matching bases give a weak D call of TRBD2. Specimen: PBMCs, collected at surgery. The TCR sequence derives from a male donor with early-stage non-small cell lung cancer. The DNA reads as follows: TGTGCCAGTGGAAAGGGAGGATCCAAAAACATTCAGTACTTC. Translated, this is CASGKGGSKNIQYF. Reference TRBV2 and TRBJ2-4 genes cover what lies past the CDR3, so the full variable domain is EPEVTQTPSHQVTQMGQEVILRCVPISNHLYFYWYRQILGQKVEFLVSFYNNEISEKSEIFDDQFSVERPDGSNFTLKIRSTKLEDSAMYFCASGKGGSKNIQYFGAGTRLSVL.